These 7 T cell receptor beta chains were all obtained from the same sample, sequenced in a study of CD8 T cells in Susac syndrome. Random hexamers primed reverse transcription of 0.5 to 1 ug RNA. TCRdb recomputed calls from the immunoSEQ multiplex PCR reads with MiXCR, one row per CDR3 protein. Of over 300,000 distinct CDR3 sequences listed, about 91% were seen once; the top ten hold approximately 0.065%. Sample: CD4+ T cells from PBMCs. The receptors here all came from a human donor with multiple sclerosis.

This CDR3 reads CASSLADSPYEQYF. CDR3 DNA sequence: TGCGCCAGCAGCTTGGCCGACAGCCCCTACGAGCAGTACTTC. This chain connects TRBV5-1 to TRBJ2-7, with a weak D call TRBD1 (5 bases). Trimming left V 0 bases short and J 2 bases short, with 9 bases between. Germline V gene lookup returns CDR1 SGHRS and CDR2 YFSETQ. CDR3 length equals 14 residues.

This chain joins TRBV9 and TRBJ2-7; D possibly matches TRBD1 or TRBD2 (5 bases each). CDR1 is SGDLS, CDR2 YYNGEE, per germline. V was shortened by 2 bases and J by 0 bases, with 12 bases between the two germline ends. CDR3 length equals 15 residues. In DNA, the CDR3 is TGTGCCAGCAGCGTGGGGACGGATAGCTCCTACGAGCAGTACTTC. Translated, it gives CASSVGTDSSYEQYF.

The chain joins TRBV18 to TRBJ1-3; D gene ambiguous. The V gene lost 1 base and the J gene lost 1 base, with 11 bases spanning the gap. CDR3 size: 16 residues. Germline loops: CDR1 KGHSH, CDR2 LQKENI. The DNA for the CDR3 is TGTGCCAGCTCACCACTAGACACCGGGTCTGGAAACACCATATATTTT. Translation: CASSPLDTGSGNTIYF.

The chain combines TRBV20-1 with TRBJ2-5, with TRBD1 matching over 10 bases. Germline CDR1 reads DFQATT; CDR2 reads SNEGSKA (reference sequence). The CDR3 has 15 amino acids. Trimming removed 0 bases from V and 5 bases from J; junction bases left unmatched: 6. CDR3 nucleotide sequence: TGCAGTGCTAGAGACCGGGACAGGGGAGGGGAGACCCAGTACTTC. Encoded protein: CSARDRDRGGETQYF.

The genes are TRBV20-1 and TRBJ1-5; weak D call: TRBD1 (6 bases). This CDR3 contains 16 residues. Trimming cost V 0 bases and J 0 bases, with 12 bases left between them. The germline V gene encodes CDR1 DFQATT and CDR2 SNEGSKA (reference sequence). CDR3 bases: TGCAGTGCTAGAGATCGTATGGGACATAGCAATCAGCCCCAGCATTTT. Translated, it gives CSARDRMGHSNQPQHF.

In its sample, this clonotype was seen once. V gene TRBV3-1 combines with J gene TRBJ2-5; the D gene is possibly TRBD1 (6 bases). The CDR3 sequence is 15 residues long. CDR1 is LGHDT, CDR2 YNNKEL, per germline (reference sequence). V was clipped by 0 bases and J by 6 bases, with 14 bases between them. The CDR3: CASSQDFQGTKTQYF. DNA of the CDR3: TGTGCCAGCAGCCAAGACTTCCAGGGGACAAAGACCCAGTACTTC.

The V call is TRBV21-1, the J call TRBJ2-5; the table's D call, TRBD2, was not checked against the DNA. TRBV21-1 is termed a pseudogene. This CDR3 has 18 amino acids. The CDR3 DNA sequence: TGTGCCAGCTGGGGAAAAAGCGGGAGCAGGACAAAAGGGGAGACCCAGTACTTC. It translates to CASWGKSGSRTKGETQYF.